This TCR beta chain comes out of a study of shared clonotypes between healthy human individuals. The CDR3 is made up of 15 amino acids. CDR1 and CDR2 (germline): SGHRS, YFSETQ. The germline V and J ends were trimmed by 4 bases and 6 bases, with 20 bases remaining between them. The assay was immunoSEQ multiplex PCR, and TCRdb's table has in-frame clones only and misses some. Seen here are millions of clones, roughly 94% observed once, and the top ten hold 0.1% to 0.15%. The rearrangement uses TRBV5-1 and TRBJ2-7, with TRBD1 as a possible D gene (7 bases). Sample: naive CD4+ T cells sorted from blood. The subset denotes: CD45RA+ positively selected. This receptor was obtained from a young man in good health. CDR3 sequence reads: CASSEGRTGPAEQYF. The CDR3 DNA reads TGCGCCAGCAGCGAAGGGAGGACAGGTCCCGCCGAGCAGTACTTC.